In its sample, the clone carrying this TCR beta chain was seen once. This CDR3 comprises 14 residues. V was trimmed by 3 bases and J by 9 bases, leaving 15 bases between them. From germline, CDR1 is LNHNV and CDR2 YYDKDF (reference sequence). The data were taken from a study of control samples from healthy donors and cancer patients. This table comes from immunoSEQ multiplex PCR, and its TCRdb copy is limited to in-frame clones, with some not included. The sample holds some 70,000 clones, more than 80% seen once. The TCR sequence derives from a man in his 60s in good health. Sequenced input: blood. This chain links TRBV15 with TRBJ2-1, with a possible D match to TRBD1 (8 bases). CDR3 nucleotide sequence: TGTGCCACCAGCAGGGACAGGGAGGGTGGTGAGCAGTTCTTC. Amino acid sequence: CATSRDREGGEQFF.